The entry below gives a single T cell receptor beta chain sequence along with its context. Germline V CDR1 and CDR2: LNHDA, SQIVND (reference sequence). The length of the CDR3 is 13 residues. Trimming shortened V by 6 bases and J by 4 bases, and 12 bases separated the two germline ends. TCRdb processed the 5' RACE reads anew with MiXCR; each CDR3 protein has one entry. The sample lists some 460,000 distinct CDR3 sequences; about 14% were seen once. The data were taken from a study of identical twins. These data were also reused for a study on yellow fever vaccine responses in identical twins.

Sequencing was done on a sample of CD4+ T cells sorted from blood. The sequence was collected from a young woman in good health. The chain employs TRBV19 and TRBJ2-5, with D maybe TRBD1 (5 bases). The CDR3 bases are TGTGCCAGTAGCCGCAGGGTTAGAGAGACCCAGTACTTC. Translated: CASSRRVRETQYF.